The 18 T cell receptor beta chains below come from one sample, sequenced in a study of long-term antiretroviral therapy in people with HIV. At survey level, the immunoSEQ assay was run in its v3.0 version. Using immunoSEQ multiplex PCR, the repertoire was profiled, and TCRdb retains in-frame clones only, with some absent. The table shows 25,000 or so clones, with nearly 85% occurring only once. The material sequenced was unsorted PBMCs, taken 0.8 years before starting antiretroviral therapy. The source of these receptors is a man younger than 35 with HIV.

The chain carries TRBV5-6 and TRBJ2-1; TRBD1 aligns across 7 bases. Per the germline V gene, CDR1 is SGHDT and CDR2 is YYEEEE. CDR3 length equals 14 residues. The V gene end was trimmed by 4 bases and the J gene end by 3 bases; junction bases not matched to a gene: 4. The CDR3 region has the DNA TGTGCCAGCAGCCGTCGGGACAGCTACAATGAGCAGTTCTTC. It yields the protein CASSRRDSYNEQFF.

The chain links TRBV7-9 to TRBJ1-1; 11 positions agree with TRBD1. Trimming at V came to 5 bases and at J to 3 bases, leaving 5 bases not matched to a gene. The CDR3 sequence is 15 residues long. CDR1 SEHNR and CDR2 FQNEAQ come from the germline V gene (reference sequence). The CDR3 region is CASSAWDRGDTEAFF. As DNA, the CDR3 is TGTGCCAGCAGCGCGTGGGACAGGGGGGACACTGAAGCTTTCTTT.

CDR3 sequence: CASTLTGGPRDEQFF. The CDR3 DNA reads as TGTGCCAGCACCTTGACGGGAGGGCCCCGCGATGAGCAGTTCTTC. This rearrangement joins TRBV7-6 to TRBJ2-1, with TRBD2 matching 8 bases. The CDR3 is 15 residues long. Germline lookup yields CDR1 SGHVS and CDR2 FNYEAQ. V was clipped by 7 bases and J by 8 bases; unmatched bases: 13.

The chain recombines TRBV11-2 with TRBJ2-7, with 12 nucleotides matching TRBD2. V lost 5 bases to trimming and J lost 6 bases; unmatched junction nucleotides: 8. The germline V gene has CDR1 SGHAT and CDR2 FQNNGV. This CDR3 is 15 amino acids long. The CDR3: CASSALAGGGGEQYF. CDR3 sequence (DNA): TGTGCCAGCAGCGCACTAGCGGGAGGAGGGGGCGAGCAGTACTTC.

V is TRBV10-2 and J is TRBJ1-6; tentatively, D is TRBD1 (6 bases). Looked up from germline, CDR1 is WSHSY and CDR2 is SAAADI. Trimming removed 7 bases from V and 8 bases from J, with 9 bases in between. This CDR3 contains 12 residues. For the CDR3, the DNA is TGCGCCAGCAATGGGGGCCATTCACCCCTCCACTTT. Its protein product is CASNGGHSPLHF.

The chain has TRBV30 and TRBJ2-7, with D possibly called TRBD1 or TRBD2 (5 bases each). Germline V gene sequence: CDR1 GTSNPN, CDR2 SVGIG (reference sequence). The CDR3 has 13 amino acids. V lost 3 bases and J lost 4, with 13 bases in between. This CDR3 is CAWSAGAIYEQYF. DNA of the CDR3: TGTGCCTGGAGCGCCGGGGCGATTTACGAGCAGTACTTC.

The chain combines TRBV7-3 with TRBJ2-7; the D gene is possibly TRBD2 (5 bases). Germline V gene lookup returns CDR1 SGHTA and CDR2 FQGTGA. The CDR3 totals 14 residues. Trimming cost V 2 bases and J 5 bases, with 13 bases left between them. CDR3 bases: TGTGCCAGCAGCTTAGATGAGGGAGCTCACGAGCAGTACTTC. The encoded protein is CASSLDEGAHEQYF.

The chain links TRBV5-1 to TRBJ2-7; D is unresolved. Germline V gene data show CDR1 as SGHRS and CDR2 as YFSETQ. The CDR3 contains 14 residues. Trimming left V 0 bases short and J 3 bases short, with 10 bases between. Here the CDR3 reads CASSLAPGLYEQYF. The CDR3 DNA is TGCGCCAGCAGCTTGGCTCCAGGCCTCTACGAGCAGTACTTC.

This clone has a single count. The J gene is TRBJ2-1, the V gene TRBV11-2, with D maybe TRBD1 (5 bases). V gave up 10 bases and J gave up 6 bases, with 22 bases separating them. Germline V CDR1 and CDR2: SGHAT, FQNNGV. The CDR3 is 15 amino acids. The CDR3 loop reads CATVGLGLQFNEQFF. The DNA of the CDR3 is TGTGCCACCGTTGGGTTGGGGCTTCAATTCAATGAGCAGTTCTTC.

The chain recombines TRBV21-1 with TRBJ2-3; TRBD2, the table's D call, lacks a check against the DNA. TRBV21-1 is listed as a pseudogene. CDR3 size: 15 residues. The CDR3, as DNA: TGTGCCAGCAGCAAAGGTGCGTCCGGGTCAGATACGCAGTATTTT. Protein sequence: CASSKGASGSDTQYF.

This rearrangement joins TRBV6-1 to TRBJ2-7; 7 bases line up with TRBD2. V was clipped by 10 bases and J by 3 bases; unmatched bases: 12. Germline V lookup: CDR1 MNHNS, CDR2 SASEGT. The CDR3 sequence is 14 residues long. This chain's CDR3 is CATRFTQRDYEQYF. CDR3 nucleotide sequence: TGTGCCACCAGGTTCACCCAGCGGGACTACGAGCAGTACTTC.

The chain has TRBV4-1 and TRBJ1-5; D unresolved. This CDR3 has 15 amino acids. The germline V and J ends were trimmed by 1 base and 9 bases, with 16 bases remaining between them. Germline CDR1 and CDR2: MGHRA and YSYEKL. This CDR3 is CASSQVFLRGWPQHF. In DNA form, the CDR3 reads TGCGCCAGCAGCCAAGTCTTCCTCCGCGGTTGGCCCCAGCATTTT.

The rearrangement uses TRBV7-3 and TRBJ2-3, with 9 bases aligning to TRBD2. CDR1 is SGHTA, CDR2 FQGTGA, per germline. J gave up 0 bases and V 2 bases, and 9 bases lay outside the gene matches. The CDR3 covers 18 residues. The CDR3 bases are TGTGCCAGCAGCTTACGGGCGGGAGGGATAACTAGCACAGATACGCAGTATTTT. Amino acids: CASSLRAGGITSTDTQYF.

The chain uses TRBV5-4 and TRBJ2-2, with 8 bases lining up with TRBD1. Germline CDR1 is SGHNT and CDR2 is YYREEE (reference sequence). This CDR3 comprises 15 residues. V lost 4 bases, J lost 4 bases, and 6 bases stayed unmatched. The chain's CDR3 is CASSPRTGITGELFF. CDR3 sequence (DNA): TGTGCCAGCAGCCCCCGGACAGGGATCACCGGGGAGCTGTTTTTT.

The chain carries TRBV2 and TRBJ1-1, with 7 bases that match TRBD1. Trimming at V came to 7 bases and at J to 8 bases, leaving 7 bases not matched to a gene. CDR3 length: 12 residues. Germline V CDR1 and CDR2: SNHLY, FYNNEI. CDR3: CASMREGAEAFF. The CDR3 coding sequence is TGTGCCAGCATGAGAGAGGGGGCCGAAGCTTTCTTT. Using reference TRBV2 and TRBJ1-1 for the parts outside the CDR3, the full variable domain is EPEVTQTPSHQVTQMGQEVILRCVPISNHLYFYWYRQILGQKVEFLVSFYNNEISEKSEIFDDQFSVERPDGSNFTLKIRSTKLEDSAMYFCASMREGAEAFFGQGTRLTVV.

CDR3 nucleotides: TGTGCCAGCAGTCCTCGGACAGGGGCTCGCTCCTACGAGCAGTACTTC. It encodes CASSPRTGARSYEQYF. The chain joins TRBV28 to TRBJ2-7, with 9 bases matching TRBD1. The CDR3 is 16 residues long. Germline V CDR1 and CDR2: MDHEN, SYDVKM. After removal of 5 bases from V and 0 bases from J, the junction contained 8 bases not matched to a gene.

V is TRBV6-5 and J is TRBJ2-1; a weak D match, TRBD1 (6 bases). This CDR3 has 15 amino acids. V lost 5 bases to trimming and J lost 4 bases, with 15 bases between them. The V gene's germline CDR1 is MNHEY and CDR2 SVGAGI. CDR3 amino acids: CASSLGQSSYNEQFF. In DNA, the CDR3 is TGTGCCAGCAGTCTCGGACAGTCTTCGTACAATGAGCAGTTCTTC.

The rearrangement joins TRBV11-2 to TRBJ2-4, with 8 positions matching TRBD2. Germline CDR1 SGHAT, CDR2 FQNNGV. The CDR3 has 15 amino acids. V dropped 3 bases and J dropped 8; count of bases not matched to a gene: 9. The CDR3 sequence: CASSFSGTSEDIQYF. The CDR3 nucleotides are TGTGCCAGCAGCTTCTCCGGGACTAGTGAAGACATTCAGTACTTC.